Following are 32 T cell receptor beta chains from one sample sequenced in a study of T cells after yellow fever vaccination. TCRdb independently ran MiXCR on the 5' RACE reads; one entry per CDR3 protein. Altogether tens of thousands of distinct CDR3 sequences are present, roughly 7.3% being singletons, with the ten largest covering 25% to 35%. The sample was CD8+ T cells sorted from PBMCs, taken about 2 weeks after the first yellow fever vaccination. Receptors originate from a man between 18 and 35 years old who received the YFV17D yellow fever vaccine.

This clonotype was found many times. CDR3 DNA: TGCGCCAGCAGCCGAGACAGGGTGATGTCAGAGACCCAGTACTTC. Translation: CASSRDRVMSETQYF. V and J are TRBV4-1 and TRBJ2-5; 7 bases align to TRBD1. The CDR3 covers 15 residues. Germline CDR1 MGHRA, CDR2 YSYEKL. V gave up 4 bases and J gave up 4 bases; unmatched junction bases: 9.

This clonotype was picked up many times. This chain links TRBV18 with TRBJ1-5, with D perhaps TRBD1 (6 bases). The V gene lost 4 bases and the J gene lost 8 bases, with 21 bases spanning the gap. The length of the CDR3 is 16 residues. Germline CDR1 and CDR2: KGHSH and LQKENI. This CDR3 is CASSHTAGTEGEPQHF. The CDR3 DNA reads TGTGCCAGCTCACATACGGCAGGGACTGAGGGGGAGCCCCAGCATTTT. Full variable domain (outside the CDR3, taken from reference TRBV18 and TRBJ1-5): NAGVMQNPRHLVRRRGQEARLRCSPMKGHSHVYWYRQLPEEGLKFMVYLQKENIIDESGMPKERFSAEFPKEGPSILRIQQVVRGDSAAYFCASSHTAGTEGEPQHFGDGTRLSIL.

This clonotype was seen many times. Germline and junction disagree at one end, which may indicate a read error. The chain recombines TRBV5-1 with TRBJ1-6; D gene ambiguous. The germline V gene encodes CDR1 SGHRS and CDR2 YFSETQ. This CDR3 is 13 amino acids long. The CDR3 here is CASSLERNSPLHF. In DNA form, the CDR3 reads TGCGCCAGCAGTTTGGAACGAAATTCACCCCTCCACTTT. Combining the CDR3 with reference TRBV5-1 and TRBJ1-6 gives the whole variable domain KAGVTQTPRYLIKTRGQQVTLSCSPISGHRSVSWYQQTPGQGLQFLFEYFSETQRNKGNFPGRFSGRQFSNSRSEMNVSTLELGDSALYLCASSLERNSPLHFGNGTRLTVT.

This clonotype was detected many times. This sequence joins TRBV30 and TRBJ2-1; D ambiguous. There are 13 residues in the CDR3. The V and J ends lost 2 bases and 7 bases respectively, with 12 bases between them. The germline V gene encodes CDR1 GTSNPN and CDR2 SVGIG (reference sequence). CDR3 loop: CAWSSSSINEQFF. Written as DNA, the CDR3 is TGTGCCTGGAGTTCAAGTAGTATAAATGAGCAGTTCTTC.

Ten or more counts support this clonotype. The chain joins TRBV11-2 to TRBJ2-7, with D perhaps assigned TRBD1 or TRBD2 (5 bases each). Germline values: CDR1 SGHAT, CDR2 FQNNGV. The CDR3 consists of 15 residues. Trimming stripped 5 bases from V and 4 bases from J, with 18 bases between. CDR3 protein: CASSARPGRSYEQYV. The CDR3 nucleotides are TGTGCCAGCAGCGCCCGACCGGGACGGAGTTACGAGCAGTACGTC.

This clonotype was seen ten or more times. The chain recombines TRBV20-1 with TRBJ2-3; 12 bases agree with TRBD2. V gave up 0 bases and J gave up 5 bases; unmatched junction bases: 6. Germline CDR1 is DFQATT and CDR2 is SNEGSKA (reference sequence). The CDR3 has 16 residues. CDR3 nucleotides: TGCAGTGCTAGAGATCGAACTAGCGGGGGGTTAGATACGCAGTATTTT. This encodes CSARDRTSGGLDTQYF.

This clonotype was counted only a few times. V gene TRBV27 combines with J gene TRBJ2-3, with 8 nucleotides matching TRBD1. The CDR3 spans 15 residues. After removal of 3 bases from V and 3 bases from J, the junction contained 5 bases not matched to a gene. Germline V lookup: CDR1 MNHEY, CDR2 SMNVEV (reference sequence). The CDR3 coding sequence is TGTGCCAGCAGTTTCCGGGACAGGTCTACAGATACGCAGTATTTT. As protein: CASSFRDRSTDTQYF.

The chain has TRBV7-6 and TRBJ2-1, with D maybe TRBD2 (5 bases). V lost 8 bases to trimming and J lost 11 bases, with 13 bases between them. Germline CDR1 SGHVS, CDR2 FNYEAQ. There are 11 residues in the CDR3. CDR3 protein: CASGREGQQFF. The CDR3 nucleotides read TGTGCCAGCGGCCGCGAGGGCCAGCAGTTCTTC.

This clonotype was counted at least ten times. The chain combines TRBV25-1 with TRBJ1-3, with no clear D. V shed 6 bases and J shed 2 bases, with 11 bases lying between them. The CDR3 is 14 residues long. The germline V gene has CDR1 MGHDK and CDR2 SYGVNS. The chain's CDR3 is CASSPGHTGNTIYF. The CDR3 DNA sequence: TGTGCCAGCAGCCCCGGCCATACTGGAAACACCATATATTTT. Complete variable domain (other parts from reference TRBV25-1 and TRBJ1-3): EADIYQTPRYLVIGTGKKITLECSQTMGHDKMYWYQQDPGMELHLIHYSYGVNSTEKGDLSSESTVSRIRTEHFPLTLESARPSHTSQYLCASSPGHTGNTIYFGEGSWLTVV.

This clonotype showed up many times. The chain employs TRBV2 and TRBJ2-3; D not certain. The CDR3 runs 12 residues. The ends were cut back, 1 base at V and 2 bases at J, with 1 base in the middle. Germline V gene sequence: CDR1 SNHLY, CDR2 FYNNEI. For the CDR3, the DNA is TGTGCCAGCAGTGAAGACACAGATACGCAGTATTTT. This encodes CASSEDTDTQYF.

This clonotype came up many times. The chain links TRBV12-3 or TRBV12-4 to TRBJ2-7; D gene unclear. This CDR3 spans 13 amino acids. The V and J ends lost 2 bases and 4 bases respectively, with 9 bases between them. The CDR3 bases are TGTGCCAGCAGTTTATTGCTCGGTTACGAGCAGTACGTC. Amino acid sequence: CASSLLLGYEQYV.

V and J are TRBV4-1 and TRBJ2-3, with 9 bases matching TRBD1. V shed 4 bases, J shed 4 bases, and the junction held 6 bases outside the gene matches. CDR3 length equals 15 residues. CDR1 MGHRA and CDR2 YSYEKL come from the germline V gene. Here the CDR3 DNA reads TGCGCCAGCAGCCGAAAGGGGACAGGGCCAGATACGCAGTATTTT. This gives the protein CASSRKGTGPDTQYF.

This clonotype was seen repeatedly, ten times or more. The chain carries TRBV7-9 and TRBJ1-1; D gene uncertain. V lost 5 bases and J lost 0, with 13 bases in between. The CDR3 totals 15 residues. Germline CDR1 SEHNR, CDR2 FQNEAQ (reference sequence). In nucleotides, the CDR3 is TGTGCCAGCAGCCCGCGGACTTCCATGAACACTGAAGCTTTCTTT. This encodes CASSPRTSMNTEAFF. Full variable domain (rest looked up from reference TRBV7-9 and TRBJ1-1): DTGVSQNPRHKITKRGQNVTFRCDPISEHNRLYWYRQTLGQGPEFLTYFQNEAQLEKSRLLSDRFSAERPKGSFSTLEIQRTEQGDSAMYLCASSPRTSMNTEAFFGQGTRLTVV.

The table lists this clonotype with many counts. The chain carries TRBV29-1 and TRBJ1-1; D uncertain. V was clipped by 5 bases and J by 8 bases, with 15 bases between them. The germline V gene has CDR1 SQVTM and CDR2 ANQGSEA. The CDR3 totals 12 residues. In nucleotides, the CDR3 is TGCAGCGTTATCAGCGCCCCGGAAGAAGCTTTCTTT. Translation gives CSVISAPEEAFF. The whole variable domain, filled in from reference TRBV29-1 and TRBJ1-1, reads SAVISQKPSRDICQRGTSLTIQCQVDSQVTMMFWYRQQPGQSLTLIATANQGSEATYESGFVIDKFPISRPNLTFSTLTVSNMSPEDSSIYLCSVISAPEEAFFGQGTRLTVV.

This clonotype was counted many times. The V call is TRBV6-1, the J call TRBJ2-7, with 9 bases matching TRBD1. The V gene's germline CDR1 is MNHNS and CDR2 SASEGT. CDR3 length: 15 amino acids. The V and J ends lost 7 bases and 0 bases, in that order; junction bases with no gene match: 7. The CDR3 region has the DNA TGTGCCAGCAAATTCGAGACAGGGGGCTCCTACGAGCAGTACGTC. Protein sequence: CASKFETGGSYEQYV.

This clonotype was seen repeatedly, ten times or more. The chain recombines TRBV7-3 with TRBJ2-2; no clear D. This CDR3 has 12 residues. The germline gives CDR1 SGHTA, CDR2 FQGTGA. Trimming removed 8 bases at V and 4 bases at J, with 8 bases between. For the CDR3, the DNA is TGTGCCAGCGGATCGGTCACCGGGGAGCTGTTTTTT. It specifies CASGSVTGELFF.

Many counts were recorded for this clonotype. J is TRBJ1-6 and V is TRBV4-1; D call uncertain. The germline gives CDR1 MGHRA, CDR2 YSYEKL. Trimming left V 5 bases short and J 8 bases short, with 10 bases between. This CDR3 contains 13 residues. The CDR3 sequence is CASSSLWDSPLHF. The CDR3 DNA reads TGCGCCAGCAGCTCACTTTGGGATTCACCCCTCCACTTT.

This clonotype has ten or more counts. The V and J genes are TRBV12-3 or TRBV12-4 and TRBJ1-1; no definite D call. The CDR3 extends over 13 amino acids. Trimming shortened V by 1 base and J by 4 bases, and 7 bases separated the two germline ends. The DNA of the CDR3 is TGTGCCAGCAGTTTAGAGGCCGCCACTGAAGCTTTCTTT. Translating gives CASSLEAATEAFF.

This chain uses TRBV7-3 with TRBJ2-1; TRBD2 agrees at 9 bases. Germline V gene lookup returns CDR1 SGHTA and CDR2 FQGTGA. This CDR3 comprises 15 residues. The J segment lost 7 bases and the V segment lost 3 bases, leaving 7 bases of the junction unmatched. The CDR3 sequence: CASSLLSGGTNEQFF. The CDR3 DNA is TGTGCCAGCAGCTTGCTTAGCGGGGGCACAAATGAGCAGTTCTTC.

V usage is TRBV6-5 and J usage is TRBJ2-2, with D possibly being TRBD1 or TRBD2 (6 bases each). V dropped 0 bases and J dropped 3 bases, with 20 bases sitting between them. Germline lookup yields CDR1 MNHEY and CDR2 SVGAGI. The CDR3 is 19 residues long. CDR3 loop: CASSYSYIKVGGYTGELFF. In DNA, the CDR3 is TGTGCCAGCAGTTACTCCTACATAAAAGTGGGGGGCTACACCGGGGAGCTGTTTTTT.

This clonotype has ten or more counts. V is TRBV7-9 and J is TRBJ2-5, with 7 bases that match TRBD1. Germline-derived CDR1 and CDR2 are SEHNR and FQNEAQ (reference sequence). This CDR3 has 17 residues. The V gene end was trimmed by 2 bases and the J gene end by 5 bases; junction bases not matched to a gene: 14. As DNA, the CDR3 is TGTGCCAGCAGCTTAAGGGGAATAGACAGGGCGACGGAGACCCAGTACTTC. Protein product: CASSLRGIDRATETQYF.

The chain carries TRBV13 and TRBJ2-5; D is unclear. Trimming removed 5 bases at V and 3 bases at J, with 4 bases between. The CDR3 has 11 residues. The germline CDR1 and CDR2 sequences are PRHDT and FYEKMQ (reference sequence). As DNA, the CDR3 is TGTGCCAGCAGCGCCAAAGAGACCCAGTACTTC. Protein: CASSAKETQYF.

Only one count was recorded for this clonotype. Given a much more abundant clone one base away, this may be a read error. The CDR3 loop is CASSQDLTATNTEAFF. CDR3 DNA sequence: TGCGCCAGCAGCCAAGACTTGACAGCGACGAACACTGAAGCTTTCTTT. The rearrangement uses TRBV4-1 and TRBJ1-1; D is possibly TRBD1 (5 bases). Germline loops: CDR1 MGHRA, CDR2 YSYEKL. Trimming took 0 bases from V and 1 from J, leaving 12 bases between them. The CDR3 covers 16 residues.

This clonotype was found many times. CDR3 DNA sequence: TGTGCCAGCACCGTCACCGCAGGGGGCAGCACCGGGGAGCTGTTTTTT. Translating gives CASTVTAGGSTGELFF. The V gene is TRBV9, the J gene TRBJ2-2; TRBD1 aligns across 8 bases. J was trimmed by 4 bases and V by 6 bases; bases with no gene match: 11. This CDR3 region has 16 residues. The germline V gene has CDR1 SGDLS and CDR2 YYNGEE.

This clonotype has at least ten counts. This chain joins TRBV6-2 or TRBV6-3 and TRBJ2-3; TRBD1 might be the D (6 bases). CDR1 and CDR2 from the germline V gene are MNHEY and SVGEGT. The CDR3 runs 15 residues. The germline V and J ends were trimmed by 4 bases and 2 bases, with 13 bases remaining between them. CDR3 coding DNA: TGTGCCAGCAGTTCCTGGGACATTTACACAGATACGCAGTATTTT. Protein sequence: CASSSWDIYTDTQYF.

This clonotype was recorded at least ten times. CDR3 loop: CASSLRPSYEQYF. The CDR3 DNA is TGTGCCAGCAGCTTAAGACCCTCCTACGAGCAGTACTTC. The V call is TRBV7-9, the J call TRBJ2-7, with D hard to call. Trimming pared 2 bases from V and 0 bases from J, leaving 5 bases between. There are 13 residues in the CDR3. Germline V gives CDR1 SEHNR, CDR2 FQNEAQ (reference sequence). The full variable domain, in which reference TRBV7-9 and TRBJ2-7 provide the parts outside the CDR3, is DTGVSQNPRHKITKRGQNVTFRCDPISEHNRLYWYRQTLGQGPEFLTYFQNEAQLEKSRLLSDRFSAERPKGSFSTLEIQRTEQGDSAMYLCASSLRPSYEQYFGPGTRLTVT.

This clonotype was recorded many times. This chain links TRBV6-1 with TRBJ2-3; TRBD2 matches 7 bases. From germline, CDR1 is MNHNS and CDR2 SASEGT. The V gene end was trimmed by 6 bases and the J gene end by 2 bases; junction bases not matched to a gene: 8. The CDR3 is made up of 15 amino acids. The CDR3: CASRSMGLPTDTQYF. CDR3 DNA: TGTGCCAGCAGATCCATGGGACTACCCACAGATACGCAGTATTTT.

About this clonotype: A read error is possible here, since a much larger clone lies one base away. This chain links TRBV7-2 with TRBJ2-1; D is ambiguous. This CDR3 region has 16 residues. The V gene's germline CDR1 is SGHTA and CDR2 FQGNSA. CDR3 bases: TGTGCCAGCAGCTTGACCTCCCAGAAATTCGACAATAAGCAGTTCTTC. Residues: CASSLTSQKFDNKQFF.

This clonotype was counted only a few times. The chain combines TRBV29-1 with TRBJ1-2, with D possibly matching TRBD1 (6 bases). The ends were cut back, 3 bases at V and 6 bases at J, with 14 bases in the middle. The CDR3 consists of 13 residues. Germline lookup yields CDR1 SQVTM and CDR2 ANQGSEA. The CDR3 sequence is CSVESGASDGYTF. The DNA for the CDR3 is TGCAGCGTTGAGTCAGGGGCTTCGGATGGCTACACCTTC.

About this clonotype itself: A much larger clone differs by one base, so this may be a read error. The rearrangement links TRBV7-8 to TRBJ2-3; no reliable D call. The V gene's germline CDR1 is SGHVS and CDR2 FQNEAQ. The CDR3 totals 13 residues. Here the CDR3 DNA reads TGTGTCAGCAGCTTAGAAGTTAGCTTGGAGCAGTATTTT. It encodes CVSSLEVSLEQYF.

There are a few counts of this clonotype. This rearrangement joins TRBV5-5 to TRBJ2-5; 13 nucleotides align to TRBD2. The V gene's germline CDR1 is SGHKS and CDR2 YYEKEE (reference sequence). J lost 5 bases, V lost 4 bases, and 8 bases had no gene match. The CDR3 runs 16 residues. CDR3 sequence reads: CASSPGLAGERETQYF. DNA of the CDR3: TGTGCCAGCAGCCCCGGACTAGCGGGGGAAAGGGAGACCCAGTACTTC.

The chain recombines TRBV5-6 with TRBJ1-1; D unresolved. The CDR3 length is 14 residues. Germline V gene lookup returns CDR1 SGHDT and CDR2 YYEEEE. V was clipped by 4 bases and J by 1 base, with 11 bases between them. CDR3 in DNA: TGTGCCAGCAGCCGACCGAAATGGAACACTGAAGCTTTCTTT. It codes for CASSRPKWNTEAFF.